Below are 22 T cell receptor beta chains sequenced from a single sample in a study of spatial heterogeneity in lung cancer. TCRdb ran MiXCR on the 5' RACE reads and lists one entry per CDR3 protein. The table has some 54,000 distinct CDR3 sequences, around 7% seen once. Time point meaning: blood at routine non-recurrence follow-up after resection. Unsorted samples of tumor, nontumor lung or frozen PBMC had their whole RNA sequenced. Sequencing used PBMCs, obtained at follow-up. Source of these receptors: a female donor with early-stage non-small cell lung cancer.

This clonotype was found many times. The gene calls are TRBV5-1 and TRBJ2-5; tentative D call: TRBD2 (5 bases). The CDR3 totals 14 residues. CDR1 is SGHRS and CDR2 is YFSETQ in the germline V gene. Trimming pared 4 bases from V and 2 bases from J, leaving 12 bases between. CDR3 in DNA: TGCGCCAGCAGCCCCCCCGGCGGGCAAGAGACCCAGTACTTC. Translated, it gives CASSPPGGQETQYF.

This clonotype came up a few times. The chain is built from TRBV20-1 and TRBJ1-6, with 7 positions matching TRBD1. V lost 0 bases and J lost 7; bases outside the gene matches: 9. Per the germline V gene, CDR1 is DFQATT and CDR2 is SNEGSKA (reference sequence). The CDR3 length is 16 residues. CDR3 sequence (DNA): TGCAGTGCTAGAGAAGAGGGGGCGAGTTGGAATTCACCCCTCCACTTT. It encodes CSAREEGASWNSPLHF.

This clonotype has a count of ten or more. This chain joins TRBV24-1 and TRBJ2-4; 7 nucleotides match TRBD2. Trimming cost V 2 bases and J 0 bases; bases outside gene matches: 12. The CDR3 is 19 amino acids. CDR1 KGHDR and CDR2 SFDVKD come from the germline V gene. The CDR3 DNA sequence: TGTGCCACCAGTGATTCCCCCCGAGCTAGCGGACTAGCCAAAAACATTCAGTACTTC. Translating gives CATSDSPRASGLAKNIQYF.

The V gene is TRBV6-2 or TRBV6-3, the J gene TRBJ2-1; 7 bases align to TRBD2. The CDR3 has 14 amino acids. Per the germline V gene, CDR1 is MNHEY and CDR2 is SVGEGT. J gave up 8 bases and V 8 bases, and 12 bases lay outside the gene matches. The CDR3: CASRGGGKKDEQFF. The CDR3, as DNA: TGTGCCAGCCGTGGGGGGGGTAAGAAAGATGAGCAGTTCTTC.

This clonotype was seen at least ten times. CDR3 loop: CASSYSFLLAGGLFQETQYF. CDR3 bases: TGTGCCAGCAGTTACTCATTCCTACTAGCGGGGGGCCTCTTCCAAGAGACCCAGTACTTC. The rearrangement joins TRBV6-2 or TRBV6-3 to TRBJ2-5; 12 nucleotides align to TRBD2. J was trimmed by 1 base and V by 0 bases; bases with no gene match: 12. The CDR3 sequence is 20 residues long. From germline, CDR1 is MNHEY and CDR2 SVGEGT.

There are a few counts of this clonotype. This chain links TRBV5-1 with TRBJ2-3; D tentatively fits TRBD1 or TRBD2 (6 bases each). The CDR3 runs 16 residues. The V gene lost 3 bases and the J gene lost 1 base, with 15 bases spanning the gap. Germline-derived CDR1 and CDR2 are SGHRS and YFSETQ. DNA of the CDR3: TGCGCCAGCAGCTCTTTTTCGGGGGCGGGCACAGATACGCAGTATTTT. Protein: CASSSFSGAGTDTQYF.

The CDR3 here is CASSPRGADTQYF. CDR3 DNA: TGTGCCAGCAGTCCTCGAGGGGCAGATACGCAGTATTTT. The chain carries TRBV12-3 or TRBV12-4 and TRBJ2-3; D may match TRBD1 or TRBD2 (5 bases each). The germline V and J ends were trimmed by 5 bases and 4 bases, with 10 bases remaining between them. The CDR3 is 13 residues long.

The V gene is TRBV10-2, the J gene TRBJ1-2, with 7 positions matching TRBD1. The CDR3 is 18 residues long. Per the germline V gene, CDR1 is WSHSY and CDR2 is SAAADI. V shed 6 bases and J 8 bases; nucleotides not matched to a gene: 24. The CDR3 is CASRSGGDRALINPGYTF. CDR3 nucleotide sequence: TGCGCCAGCAGGTCGGGGGGAGACAGGGCCCTTATCAATCCCGGCTACACCTTC.

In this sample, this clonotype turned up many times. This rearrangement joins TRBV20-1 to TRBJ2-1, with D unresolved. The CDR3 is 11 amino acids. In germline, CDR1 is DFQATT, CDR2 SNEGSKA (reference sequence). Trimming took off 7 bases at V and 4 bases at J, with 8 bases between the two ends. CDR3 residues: CSVGRYNEQFF. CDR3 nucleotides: TGCAGTGTGGGTCGGTACAATGAGCAGTTCTTC.

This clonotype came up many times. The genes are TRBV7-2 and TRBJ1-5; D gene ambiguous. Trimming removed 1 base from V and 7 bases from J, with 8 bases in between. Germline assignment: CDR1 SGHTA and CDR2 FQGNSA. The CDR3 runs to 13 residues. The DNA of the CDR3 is TGTGCCAGCAGCTTAGGGCTTGGACAGCCCCAGCATTTT. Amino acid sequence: CASSLGLGQPQHF.

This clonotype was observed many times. CDR3 nucleotides: TGTGCCAGCAGGGGGCCGTATAACTATGGCTACACCTTC. Its translation is CASRGPYNYGYTF. The rearrangement joins TRBV2 to TRBJ1-2; maybe TRBD1 (5 bases). The V end was cut by 6 bases, the J end by 1 base, with 9 bases between. Germline V CDR1 and CDR2: SNHLY, FYNNEI. The CDR3 sequence is 13 residues long. Based on the CDR3 plus reference TRBV2 and TRBJ1-2, the full variable domain is EPEVTQTPSHQVTQMGQEVILRCVPISNHLYFYWYRQILGQKVEFLVSFYNNEISEKSEIFDDQFSVERPDGSNFTLKIRSTKLEDSAMYFCASRGPYNYGYTFGSGTRLTVV.

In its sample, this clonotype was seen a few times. The CDR3 DNA reads as TGTGCCAGCAGTGCCCCCCTTAATCAGCCCCAGCATTTT. As protein: CASSAPLNQPQHF. The chain is built from TRBV2 and TRBJ1-5; D remains ambiguous. The V gene's germline CDR1 is SNHLY and CDR2 FYNNEI. The CDR3 is 13 residues long. V was clipped by 4 bases and J by 4 bases, with 8 bases between them. Using reference TRBV2 and TRBJ1-5 for the parts outside the CDR3, the full variable domain is EPEVTQTPSHQVTQMGQEVILRCVPISNHLYFYWYRQILGQKVEFLVSFYNNEISEKSEIFDDQFSVERPDGSNFTLKIRSTKLEDSAMYFCASSAPLNQPQHFGDGTRLSIL.

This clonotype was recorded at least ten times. The CDR3 coding sequence is TGTGCCAGCTCACCACTACCCACTGGGCAGGGCTGGTACGAGCAGTACTTC. Amino acids: CASSPLPTGQGWYEQYF. V is TRBV18 and J is TRBJ2-7; the D gene is possibly TRBD1 (5 bases). V lost 1 base to trimming and J lost 4 bases, with 20 bases between them. The CDR3 extends over 17 amino acids. CDR1 and CDR2 from the germline V gene are KGHSH and LQKENI.

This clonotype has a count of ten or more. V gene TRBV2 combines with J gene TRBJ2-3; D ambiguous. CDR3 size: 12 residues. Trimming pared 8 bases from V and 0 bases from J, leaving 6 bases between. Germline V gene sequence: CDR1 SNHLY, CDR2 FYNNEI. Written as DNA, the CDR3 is TGTGCCAGCCTCGAGAGCACAGATACGCAGTATTTT. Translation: CASLESTDTQYF.

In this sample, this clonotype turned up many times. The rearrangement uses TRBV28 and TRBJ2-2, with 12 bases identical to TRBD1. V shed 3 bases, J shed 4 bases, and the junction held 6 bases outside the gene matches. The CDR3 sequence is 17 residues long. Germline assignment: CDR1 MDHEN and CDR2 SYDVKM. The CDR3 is CASSFLGQGAITGELFF. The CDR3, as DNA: TGTGCCAGCAGTTTTCTGGGACAGGGGGCGATCACCGGGGAGCTGTTTTTT. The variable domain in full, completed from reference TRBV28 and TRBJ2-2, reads DVKVTQSSRYLVKRTGEKVFLECVQDMDHENMFWYRQDPGLGLRLIYFSYDVKMKEKGDIPEGYSVSREKKERFSLILESASTNQTSMYLCASSFLGQGAITGELFFGEGSRLTVL.

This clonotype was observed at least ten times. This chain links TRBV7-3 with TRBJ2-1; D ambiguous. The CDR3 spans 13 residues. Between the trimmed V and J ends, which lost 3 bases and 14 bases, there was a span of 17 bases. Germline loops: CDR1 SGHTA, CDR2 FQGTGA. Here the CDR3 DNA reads TGTGCCAGCAGCTTGAGCGACCGGGCTCCCGAGTTCTTC. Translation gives CASSLSDRAPEFF.

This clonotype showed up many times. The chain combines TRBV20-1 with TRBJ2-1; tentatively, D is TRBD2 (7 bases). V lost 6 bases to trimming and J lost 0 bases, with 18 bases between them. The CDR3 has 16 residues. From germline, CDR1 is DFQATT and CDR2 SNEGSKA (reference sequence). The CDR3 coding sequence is TGCAGTGCCGTTTTTCCGGGGGGCAGCTCCTACAATGAGCAGTTCTTC. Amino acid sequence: CSAVFPGGSSYNEQFF.

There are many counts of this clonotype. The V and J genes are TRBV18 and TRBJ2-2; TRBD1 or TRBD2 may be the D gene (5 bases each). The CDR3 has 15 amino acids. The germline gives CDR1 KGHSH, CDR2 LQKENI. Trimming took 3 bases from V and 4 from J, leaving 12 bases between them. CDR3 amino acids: CASSPRDDTTGELFF. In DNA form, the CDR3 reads TGTGCCAGCTCACCCAGGGACGACACCACCGGGGAGCTGTTTTTT.

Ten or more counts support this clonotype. The chain's CDR3 is CASSSGGPTGGRQYF. DNA for the CDR3: TGTGCCAGCAGTTCCGGAGGCCCAACAGGGGGCCGGCAGTACTTC. The chain combines TRBV28 with TRBJ2-7; 9 nucleotides align to TRBD1. V was pared by 4 bases and J by 9 bases, with 13 bases of the junction left unmatched. Germline CDR1 MDHEN, CDR2 SYDVKM. The CDR3 covers 15 residues.

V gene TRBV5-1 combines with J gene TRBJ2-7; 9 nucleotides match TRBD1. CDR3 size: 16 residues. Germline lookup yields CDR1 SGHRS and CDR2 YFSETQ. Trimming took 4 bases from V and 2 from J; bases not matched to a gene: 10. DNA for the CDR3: TGCGCCAGCAGCCAGAACGTGGGACAGGGCACCTACGAGCAGTACTTC. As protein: CASSQNVGQGTYEQYF.

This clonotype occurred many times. As DNA, the CDR3 is TGTGAAAGTAGAGGGGCAGCATCCTACGAGCAGTACTTC. Protein: CESRGAASYEQYF. The V and J genes are TRBV21-1 and TRBJ2-7; TRBD1, the table's D call, was not compared with the DNA. TRBV21-1 represents a pseudogene. CDR3 length: 13 residues.

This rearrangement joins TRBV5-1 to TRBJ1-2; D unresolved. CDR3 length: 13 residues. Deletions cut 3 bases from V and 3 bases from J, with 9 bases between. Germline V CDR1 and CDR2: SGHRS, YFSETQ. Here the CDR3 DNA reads TGCGCCAGCAGCTCGTTGGCTGACTATGGCTACACCTTC. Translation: CASSSLADYGYTF.